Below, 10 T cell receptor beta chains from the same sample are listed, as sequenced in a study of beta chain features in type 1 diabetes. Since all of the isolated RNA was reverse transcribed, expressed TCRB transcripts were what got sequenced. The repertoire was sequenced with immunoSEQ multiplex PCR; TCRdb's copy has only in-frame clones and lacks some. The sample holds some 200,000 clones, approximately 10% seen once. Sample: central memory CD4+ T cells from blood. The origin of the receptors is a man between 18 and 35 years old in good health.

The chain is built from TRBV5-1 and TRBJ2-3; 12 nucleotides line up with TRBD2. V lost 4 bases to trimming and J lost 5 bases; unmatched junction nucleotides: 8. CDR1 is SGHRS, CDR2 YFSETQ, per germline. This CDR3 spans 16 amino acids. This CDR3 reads CASSAGRTSGKDTQYF. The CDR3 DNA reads TGCGCCAGCAGCGCAGGCAGGACTAGCGGGAAAGATACGCAGTATTTT.

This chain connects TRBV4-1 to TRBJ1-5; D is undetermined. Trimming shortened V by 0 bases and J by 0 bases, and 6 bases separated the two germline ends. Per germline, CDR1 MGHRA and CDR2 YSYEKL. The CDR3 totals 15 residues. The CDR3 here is CASSQEEASNQPQHF. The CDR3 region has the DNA TGCGCCAGCAGCCAAGAGGAAGCTAGCAATCAGCCCCAGCATTTT.

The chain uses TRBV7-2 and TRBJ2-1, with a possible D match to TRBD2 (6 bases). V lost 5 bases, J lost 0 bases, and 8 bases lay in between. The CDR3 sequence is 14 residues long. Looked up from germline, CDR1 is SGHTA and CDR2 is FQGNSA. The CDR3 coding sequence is TGTGCCAGCAGCGCGACTAGCTCCTACAATGAGCAGTTCTTC. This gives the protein CASSATSSYNEQFF.

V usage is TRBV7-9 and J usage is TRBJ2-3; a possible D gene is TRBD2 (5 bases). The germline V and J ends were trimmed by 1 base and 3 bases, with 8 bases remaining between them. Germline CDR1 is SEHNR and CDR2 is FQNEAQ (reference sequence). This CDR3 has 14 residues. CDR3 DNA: TGTGCCAGCAGCTTAGTGGACTCTACAGATACGCAGTATTTT. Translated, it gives CASSLVDSTDTQYF.

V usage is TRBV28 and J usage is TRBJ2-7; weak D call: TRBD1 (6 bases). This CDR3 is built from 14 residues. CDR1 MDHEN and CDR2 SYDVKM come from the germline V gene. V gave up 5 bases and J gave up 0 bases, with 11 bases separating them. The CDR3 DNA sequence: TGTGCCAGCAGTAAACAGGGCCTCTCCTACGAGCAGTACTTC. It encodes CASSKQGLSYEQYF.

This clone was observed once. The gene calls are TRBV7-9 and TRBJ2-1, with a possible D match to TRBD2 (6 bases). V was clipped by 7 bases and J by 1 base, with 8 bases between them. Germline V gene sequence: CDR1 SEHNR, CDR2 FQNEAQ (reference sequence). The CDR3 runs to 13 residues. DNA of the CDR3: TGTGCCAGCACCGCGGGATCCTACAATGAGCAGTTCTTC. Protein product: CASTAGSYNEQFF.

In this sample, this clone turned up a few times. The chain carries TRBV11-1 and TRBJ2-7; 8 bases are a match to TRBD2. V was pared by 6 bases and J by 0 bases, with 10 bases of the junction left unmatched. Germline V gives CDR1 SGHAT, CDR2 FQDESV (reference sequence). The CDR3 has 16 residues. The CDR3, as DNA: TGTGCCAGCAGTCAAGCCAGGACTAGCACCTCCTACGAGCAGTACTTC. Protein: CASSQARTSTSYEQYF.

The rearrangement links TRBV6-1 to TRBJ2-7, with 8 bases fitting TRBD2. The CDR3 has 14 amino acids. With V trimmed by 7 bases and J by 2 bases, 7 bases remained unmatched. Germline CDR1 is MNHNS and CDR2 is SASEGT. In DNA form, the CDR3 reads TGTGCCAGCATACTAGCGGCGGAAACCTACGAGCAGTACTTC. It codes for CASILAAETYEQYF.

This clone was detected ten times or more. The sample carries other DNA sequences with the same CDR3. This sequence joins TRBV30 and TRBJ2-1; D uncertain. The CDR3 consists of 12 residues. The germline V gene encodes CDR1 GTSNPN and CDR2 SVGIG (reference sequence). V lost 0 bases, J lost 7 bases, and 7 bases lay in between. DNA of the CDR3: TGTGCCTGGAGTGTGACCCGTAATGAGCAGTTCTTC. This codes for CAWSVTRNEQFF. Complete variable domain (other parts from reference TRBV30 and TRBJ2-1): SQTIHQWPATLVQPVGSPLSLECTVEGTSNPNLYWYRQAAGRGLQLLFYSVGIGQISSEVPQNLSASRPQDRQFILSSKKLLLSDSGFYLCAWSVTRNEQFFGPGTRLTVL.

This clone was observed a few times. The CDR3 region is CASSLVRRADTQYF. The DNA of the CDR3 is TGTGCCAGCAGCTTAGTGAGGAGGGCCGATACGCAGTATTTT. The chain uses TRBV7-9 and TRBJ2-3; D is perhaps TRBD2 (6 bases). With 1 base removed from V and 6 bases from J, the gap between germline ends came to 11 bases. The V gene's germline CDR1 is SEHNR and CDR2 FQNEAQ (reference sequence). This CDR3 contains 14 residues.